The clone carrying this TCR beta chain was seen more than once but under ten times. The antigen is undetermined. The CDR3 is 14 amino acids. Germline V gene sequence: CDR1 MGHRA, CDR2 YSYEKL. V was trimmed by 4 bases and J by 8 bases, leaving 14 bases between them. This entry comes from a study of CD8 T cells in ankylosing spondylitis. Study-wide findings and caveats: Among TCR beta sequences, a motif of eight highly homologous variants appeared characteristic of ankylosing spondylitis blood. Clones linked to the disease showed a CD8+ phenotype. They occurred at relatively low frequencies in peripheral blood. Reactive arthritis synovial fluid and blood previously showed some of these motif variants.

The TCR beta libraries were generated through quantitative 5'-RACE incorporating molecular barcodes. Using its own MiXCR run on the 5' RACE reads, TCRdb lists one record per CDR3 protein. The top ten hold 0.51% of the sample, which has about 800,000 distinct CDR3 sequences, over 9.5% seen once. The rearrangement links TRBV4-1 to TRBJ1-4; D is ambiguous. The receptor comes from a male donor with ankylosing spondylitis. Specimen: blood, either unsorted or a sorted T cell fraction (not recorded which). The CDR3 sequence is CASSPGPEREKLFF. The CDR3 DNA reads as TGCGCCAGCAGCCCAGGACCTGAACGGGAAAAACTGTTTTTT.